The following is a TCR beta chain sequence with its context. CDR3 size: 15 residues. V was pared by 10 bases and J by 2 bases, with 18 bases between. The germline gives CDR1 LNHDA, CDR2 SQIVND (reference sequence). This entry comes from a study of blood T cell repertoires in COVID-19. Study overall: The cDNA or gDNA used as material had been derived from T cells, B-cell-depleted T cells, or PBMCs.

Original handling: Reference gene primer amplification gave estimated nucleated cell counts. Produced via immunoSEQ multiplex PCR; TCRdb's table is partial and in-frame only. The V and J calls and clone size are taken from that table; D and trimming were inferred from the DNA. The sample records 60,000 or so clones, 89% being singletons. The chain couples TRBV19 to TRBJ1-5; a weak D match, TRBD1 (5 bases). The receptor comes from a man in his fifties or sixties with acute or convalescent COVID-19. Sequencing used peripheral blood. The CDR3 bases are TGTGCCACTAATTCGATACAGGAACGCAATCAGCCCCAGCATTTT. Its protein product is CATNSIQERNQPQHF.